This T cell receptor (beta chain) was obtained from a study of T-cell memory formation after mild COVID-19 (dated by TCRdb to 2020 to 2023). Looking at the study overall: Most TCR sequence clusters were specific to one of the two donors. In two donors, T-cell clones that expanded and contracted after mild COVID-19 were followed by sequencing TCRalpha and TCRbeta repertoires longitudinally. The cohort comprised two young, previously healthy adult volunteers, one female and one male. Summary of the overall study and its limitations: Only two mild cases were covered by the study, and larger cohorts that include severe cases with pre-infection samples were considered necessary. SARS-CoV-2 specificity of the second-wave clones peaking on day 37 was not confirmed. Contracting CD4+ clones appeared mostly in the CM and EM memory subsets, whereas CD8+ clones were enriched in EMRA. Some responding clones were detected in pre-infection memory, suggesting pre-existing cross-reactive memory T cells joined the SARS-CoV-2 response. From day 15 to 85, contracting clones showed balanced CD4/CD8 phenotypes, whereas a second wave of clones that expanded from day 15 to 37 leaned towards CD4+.

Ficoll-Paque density gradient centrifugation was used to isolate PBMCs. This clonotype was observed once. What this receptor recognizes is not known. No base qualities exist here, and no much larger clone lies one base off it. One read alone is weak evidence. Instrument on record: Illumina NovaSeq 6000. Using 5'RACE with constant-segment primers, TCRalpha and TCRbeta cDNA libraries were constructed, with sample barcodes and unique molecular identifiers added in the process. RNA was extracted from every sample with Trizol reagent. Libraries were amplified in two PCR steps, with a second sample barcode and Illumina TruSeq adapters added in the second step. Libraries were sequenced on an Illumina NovaSeq with 2 x 150 bp paired-end reads. The original methods were these. Reads were demultiplexed and collapsed into UMI-guided consensus sequences with migec v1.2.7. Using mixcr v2.1.11, UMI consensuses were aligned to TRA and TRB V and J templates and then assembled into clonotypes. A clonotype was counted as expanded or contracted only when both edgeR and NoisET called the clonotype significant, with the noise models trained on biological replicates. For edgeR calls, the thresholds were a false discovery rate-adjusted p below 0.01 and a log2 fold-change of 1. As an exploratory analysis of dynamics, max-normalized trajectories of the 1000 most abundant clonotypes were examined with PCA combined with hierarchical clustering. Separately sequenced CD4+ and CD8+ repertoires were used to assign the CD4 or CD8 phenotype of responding clones. The raw public reads went through TCRdb reprocessing: fastp at Q25, MiXCR clone calling, in-frame beta chains kept. Rows are unified per CDR3 protein, each entry keeping the most common DNA and genes. The V and J calls were determined by TCRdb, not by the authors. Present in this sample are about 620,000 distinct CDR3 sequences, approximately 18% of which were seen just once. About 12% of the sample is held by the ten biggest clonotypes.

Looking up the germline V gene yields CDR1 LGHNA and CDR2 YSLEER. The CDR3 runs 18 residues from the cysteine to the phenylalanine. Only CDR3 DNA is held: 54 bases, read in frame from base 1. V is clipped by 0 bases and J by 5 bases, and the sequence between their germline boundaries is 22 bases long. This TCR derives from an adult woman who had mild COVID-19 (a few samples of this study predate the infection). The sample titles of this study are shuffled in the database, so cell type and time point are left out; the donor was told from shared clones. The chain is made from TRBV4-3 and TRBJ2-5; the best D guess is TRBD2, with 6 bases matching. The sample comprised PBMCs or a T cell subset sorted from them (not recorded which). The CDR3 reads as follows: CASSQDLGPRRGQETQYF. The DNA sequence is TGCGCCAGCAGCCAAGATCTAGGGCCGAGGAGGGGCCAGGAGACCCAGTACTTC.